The rows below give T cell receptor beta chains drawn from one sample of a study of blood T cell repertoires in COVID-19. Some clones are missing from TCRdb's copy, which holds only in-frame ones; the method was immunoSEQ multiplex PCR. The table lists fewer than 200,000 clones, over 75% of them singletons, with roughly 9% in the top ten. The specimen was PBMCs or T cells enriched from blood (not recorded which). These receptor sequences come from a woman in her late teens or twenties who had recovered from COVID-19. The CDR3 runs from the conserved cysteine through the conserved F or W. D genes are given only for firm matches. Some rows mark clone size as missing; the rest say once, few, many or name a class of expanded clone.

>TRBD2|TRBV7-3|TRBJ2-3|NA
CASSLGTSAYSTDTQYF
TGTGCCAGCAGCTTGGGGACTAGCGCATATAGCACAGATACGCAGTATTTT
>NA|TRBV14|TRBJ2-3|NA
CASSQDRGGTNTDTQYF
TGTGCCAGCAGCCAAGATAGGGGCGGCACTAACACAGATACGCAGTATTTT
>TRBD1|TRBV29-1|TRBJ1-1|NA
CSVVQGATEAFF
TGCAGCGTTGTACAGGGGGCGACTGAAGCTTTCTTT
>TRBD2|TRBV29-1|TRBJ2-1|NA
CSVAGAGGPMNEQFF
TGCAGCGTTGCTGGGGCGGGGGGGCCAATGAATGAGCAGTTCTTC
>NA|TRBV5-1|TRBJ1-1|NA
CASSPGGGSVNTEAFF
TGCGCCAGCAGCCCAGGCGGGGGCAGCGTGAACACTGAAGCTTTCTTT
>NA|TRBV28|TRBJ1-5|NA
CASSSLQGSRQPQHF
TGTGCCAGCAGTTCCCTACAGGGTTCGCGGCAGCCCCAGCATTTT
>NA|TRBV6-5|TRBJ2-2|NA
CASSYDRTTGELFF
TGTGCCAGCAGTTACGACAGAACCACCGGGGAGCTGTTTTTT
>NA|TRBV9|TRBJ2-2|once
CASSPPRTVSPGELFF
TGTGCCAGCAGTCCTCCCCGGACAGTGTCCCCCGGGGAGCTGTTTTTT
>TRBD2|TRBV7-8|TRBJ2-1|NA
CASSPGRELYNEQFF
TGTGCCAGCAGCCCCGGGAGGGAGTTATACAATGAGCAGTTCTTC
>NA|TRBV2|TRBJ1-1|NA
CASRKYGTPLEAFF
TGTGCCAGCAGAAAATACGGGACACCGCTTGAAGCTTTCTTT
>TRBD2|TRBV15|TRBJ2-5|NA
CATSRIGLAGYQETQYF
TGTGCCACCAGCAGAATTGGACTAGCGGGCTACCAAGAGACCCAGTACTTC
>NA|TRBV7-9|TRBJ2-7|NA
CASTRLESSYEQYF
TGTGCCAGCACCCGATTGGAGAGCTCCTACGAGCAGTACTTC
>NA|TRBV7-2|TRBJ2-7|NA
CASSLDPLAGREQYF
TGTGCCAGCAGCTTAGATCCCCTCGCGGGTCGCGAGCAGTACTTC
>NA|TRBV10-3|TRBJ2-2|NA
CATIDTGNTGELFF
TGTGCCACCATAGACACAGGGAACACCGGGGAGCTGTTTTTT
>NA|TRBV25-1|TRBJ2-6|NA
CASSDLSSGANVLTF
TGTGCCAGCAGCGATCTGAGCTCTGGGGCCAACGTCCTGACTTTC
>TRBD1|TRBV2|TRBJ1-1|NA
CASSDGTGGTEAFF
TGTGCCAGCAGTGATGGGACAGGGGGCACTGAAGCTTTCTTT
>TRBD2|TRBV5-1|TRBJ2-1|NA
CASSFKAGGTNNEQFF
TGCGCCAGCAGCTTTAAAGCGGGAGGGACCAACAATGAGCAGTTCTTC
>TRBD2|TRBV5-1|TRBJ2-1|NA
CASSWEAGGNNEQFF
TGCGCCAGCAGCTGGGAAGCGGGAGGGAACAATGAGCAGTTCTTC
>TRBD2|TRBV6-5|TRBJ2-3|NA
CASRLAGSSTDTQYF
TGTGCCAGCAGGCTAGCGGGATCTAGCACAGATACGCAGTATTTT
>TRBD1|TRBV3-1/TRBV3-2|TRBJ1-2|once
CASSDPPGQGSVAF
TGTGCCAGCAGCGATCCTCCGGGACAGGGGAGTGTCGCCTTC
>NA|TRBV11-2|TRBJ2-1|NA
CASSLVGGGPNEQFF
TGTGCCAGCAGCTTAGTTGGCGGAGGCCCCAATGAGCAGTTCTTC
>TRBD1|TRBV5-1|TRBJ1-1|NA
CASSAWDRGLSNTEAFF
TGCGCCAGCAGCGCCTGGGACAGGGGTTTATCGAACACTGAAGCTTTCTTT